The present entry profiles one T cell receptor beta chain with its context. What it binds is not known. Assay used: immunoSEQ multiplex PCR; TCRdb lists only in-frame clones, some missing. The sample holds roughly 58,000 clones; around 90% are singletons and the top ten take over 3%. This sample was taken from a study of cytomegalovirus exposure and HLA in healthy donors. Overall study results and limits: In vitro, a few CMV-associated chains proved specific for CMV antigens. Researchers counted 150 to 200 TCR beta chains as cytomegalovirus-associated. As was reported, the classifier diagnosed cytomegalovirus status with high specificity and sensitivity.

The V end lost 5 bases, the J end lost 5 bases, and 12 bases lay between the germline ends. The CDR3 length is 13 residues. Germline CDR1 reads SEHNR; CDR2 reads FQNEAQ (reference sequence). V gene TRBV7-9 combines with J gene TRBJ1-1, with a tentative D call TRBD1 (6 bases). The receptor comes from a man aged 18 to 35 in good health and CMV-seronegative. The specimen sequenced was PBMCs. The CDR3 spells CASSAQTGTEAFF. Written as DNA, the CDR3 is TGTGCCAGCAGCGCCCAAACAGGGACTGAAGCTTTCTTT. The entire variable domain, with the rest obtained from reference TRBV7-9 and TRBJ1-1, is as follows: DTGVSQNPRHKITKRGQNVTFRCDPISEHNRLYWYRQTLGQGPEFLTYFQNEAQLEKSRLLSDRFSAERPKGSFSTLEIQRTEQGDSAMYLCASSAQTGTEAFFGQGTRLTVV.